One sample yielded the 14 T cell receptor beta chains listed below, sequenced in a study of metastatic and nonmetastatic thyroid tumors (dated by TCRdb to 2018 to 2021). No treatment had been received by any patient before thyroid surgery. The method was PCR. Sequencing used an Illumina HiSeq 4000. TCRdb's own reprocessing of the public reads used fastp at Q25 and MiXCR and kept productive beta chains. The sample has roughly 20,000 clones on record, 28% of them singletons. The leading ten clones occupy about 14% of the sample. Sequenced material: tumor tissue. Receptors originate from a male donor with papillary thyroid cancer or a benign thyroid nodule (not recorded which). Some clones in this sample may be carry-over from other donors' samples.

This clone was seen a handful of times. The chain uses TRBV5-1 and TRBJ2-1; D not certain. CDR1 is SGHRS and CDR2 is YFSETQ in the germline V gene. This CDR3 region has 15 residues. V dropped 0 bases and J dropped 2 bases, with 9 bases sitting between them. This CDR3 is CASSLETPTYNEQFF. CDR3 bases: TGCGCCAGCAGCTTGGAGACACCGACCTACAATGAGCAGTTCTTC. Together with reference TRBV5-1 and TRBJ2-1, the CDR3 gives the full variable domain: KAGVTQTPRYLIKTRGQQVTLSCSPISGHRSVSWYQQTPGQGLQFLFEYFSETQRNKGNFPGRFSGRQFSNSRSEMNVSTLELGDSALYLCASSLETPTYNEQFFGPGTRLTVL.

The rearrangement uses TRBV28 and TRBJ2-4, with TRBD2 identical over 7 bases. V was pared by 5 bases and J by 8 bases, with 9 bases of the junction left unmatched. Germline assignment: CDR1 MDHEN and CDR2 SYDVKM. The CDR3 consists of 14 residues. The CDR3 nucleotides read TGTGCCAGCAGTCCCGTCGGGGGGAGGGACATTCAGTACTTC. Translating gives CASSPVGGRDIQYF.

This clone was picked up many times. This CDR3 is CASRDPWQGYYEQYF. As DNA, the CDR3 is TGTGCCAGCAGAGACCCGTGGCAGGGATACTACGAGCAGTACTTC. The V call is TRBV6-1, the J call TRBJ2-7, with TRBD1 as a possible D gene (5 bases). The length of the CDR3 is 15 residues. V shed 6 bases and J shed 3 bases, with 18 bases lying between them. The V gene's germline CDR1 is MNHNS and CDR2 SASEGT.

V gene TRBV19 combines with J gene TRBJ2-7, with D unresolved. The CDR3 is 13 amino acids. Deletions cut 5 bases from V and 2 bases from J, with 10 bases between. The germline gives CDR1 LNHDA, CDR2 SQIVND (reference sequence). CDR3 protein: CASSDDLTYEQYF. The CDR3 bases are TGTGCCAGTAGTGACGACTTAACCTACGAGCAGTACTTC.

There are many counts of this clone. The V and J genes are TRBV4-1 and TRBJ1-4, with no clear D. The V and J ends lost 0 bases and 7 bases respectively, with 15 bases between them. This CDR3 region has 16 residues. CDR1 is MGHRA, CDR2 YSYEKL, per germline. The DNA of the CDR3 is TGCGCCAGCAGCCAAGAAGGACCCCCCTGGGGTGAAAAACTGTTTTTT. Encoded protein: CASSQEGPPWGEKLFF.

The CDR3 region has the DNA TGTGCCAGCAGCCCCGGGACAGGGGGCGCCGAGGGCCCCGAGCAGTACTTC. Translated: CASSPGTGGAEGPEQYF. V and J are TRBV28 and TRBJ2-7; 12 bases are shared with TRBD1. The V gene end was trimmed by 6 bases and the J gene end by 6 bases; junction bases not matched to a gene: 15. CDR3 length: 17 amino acids. Germline lookup yields CDR1 MDHEN and CDR2 SYDVKM.

In this sample, this clone turned up many times. With a much larger clone just one base away, this may be a read error. V usage is TRBV7-2 and J usage is TRBJ2-3, with unresolved D. The CDR3 contains 12 residues. Per germline, CDR1 SGHTA and CDR2 FQGNSA. The V and J ends lost 6 bases and 2 bases respectively, with 6 bases between them. In nucleotides, the CDR3 is TGTGCCAGCAGTGTCAACACAGATACGCAGTATTTT. It is translated as CASSVNTDTQYF.

This clone showed up many times. The V call is TRBV18, the J call TRBJ2-3; 7 bases are shared with TRBD1. Germline-derived CDR1 and CDR2 are KGHSH and LQKENI. Germline trimming cut 6 bases from V and 5 bases from J; bases unmatched to any gene: 14. This CDR3 is 16 amino acids long. CDR3 nucleotides: TGTGCCAGCTCGTCTTTCCAGGGGGAAGTCGAAGATACGCAGTATTTT. Protein sequence: CASSSFQGEVEDTQYF. The variable domain in full, completed from reference TRBV18 and TRBJ2-3, reads NAGVMQNPRHLVRRRGQEARLRCSPMKGHSHVYWYRQLPEEGLKFMVYLQKENIIDESGMPKERFSAEFPKEGPSILRIQQVVRGDSAAYFCASSSFQGEVEDTQYFGPGTRLTVL.

This clone is medium-sized (0.01 to 0.1%) by share. The V gene is TRBV20-1, the J gene TRBJ1-1, with 10 positions matching TRBD1. CDR1 DFQATT and CDR2 SNEGSKA come from the germline V gene (reference sequence). The CDR3 runs 13 residues. V lost 8 bases to trimming and J lost 5 bases; unmatched junction nucleotides: 8. The CDR3 protein is CSPGGQGRTEAFF. The CDR3 DNA reads as TGCAGTCCTGGGGGACAGGGGAGAACTGAAGCTTTCTTT.

The rearrangement joins TRBV11-2 to TRBJ2-7; perhaps TRBD2 as D (5 bases). The CDR3 is 14 amino acids. Germline loops: CDR1 SGHAT, CDR2 FQNNGV. V was clipped by 3 bases and J by 7 bases, with 16 bases between them. In DNA, the CDR3 is TGTGCCAGCAGCTTGAAGGCACTAACGGGGGAGCAGTACTTC. This gives the protein CASSLKALTGEQYF.

The chain employs TRBV13 and TRBJ1-2, with a possible D match to TRBD1 (5 bases). The CDR3 covers 14 residues. V was trimmed by 0 bases and J by 4 bases, leaving 9 bases between them. Germline CDR1 PRHDT, CDR2 FYEKMQ (reference sequence). CDR3 sequence: CASSLGRGVYGYTF. Here the CDR3 DNA reads TGTGCCAGCAGCTTAGGACGAGGGGTCTATGGCTACACCTTC.

In its sample, this clone ranks as medium-sized. This chain joins TRBV9 and TRBJ2-7, with 7 bases lining up with TRBD2. J lost 5 bases, V lost 3 bases, and 8 bases had no gene match. This CDR3 has 14 residues. CDR1 SGDLS and CDR2 YYNGEE come from the germline V gene. For the CDR3, the DNA is TGTGCCAGCAGCGCGAAGGTAGCGGGCGACGAGCAGTACTTC. This sequence encodes CASSAKVAGDEQYF.

This clone is labeled medium-sized (0.01 to 0.1%). This sequence joins TRBV28 and TRBJ2-7, with D hard to call. The germline V gene has CDR1 MDHEN and CDR2 SYDVKM. The CDR3 length is 16 residues. V lost 1 base to trimming and J lost 4 bases, with 17 bases between them. The DNA for the CDR3 is TGTGCCAGCAGTTTATCCCCGTATACCCCGGATTACGAGCAGTACTTC. It translates to CASSLSPYTPDYEQYF.

This clone qualifies as medium-sized (0.01 to 0.1%). The V and J genes are TRBV11-2 and TRBJ2-7; tentatively, D is TRBD1 (8 bases). Trimming took 4 bases from V and 0 from J, leaving 13 bases between them. Germline assignment: CDR1 SGHAT and CDR2 FQNNGV. The CDR3 is 15 amino acids. In DNA form, the CDR3 reads TGTGCCAGCAGCTCACAGGGGGGGTACTCCTACGAGCAGTACTTC. Its protein is CASSSQGGYSYEQYF.